This passage covers 18 T cell receptor beta chains from one sample sequenced in a study of blood T cell repertoires in COVID-19 (dated by TCRdb to about 2020). The method behind the library was the immunoSEQ multiplex PCR assay. TCRdb retrieved this table from immuneACCESS and kept in-frame rearrangements only. Not all clones are present; in checked studies, unresolved V genes account for under half, and no reason is known for the remainder. The sample yields a few hundred thousand clones; 89% were counted once. Of the sample, roughly 4.8% falls within the top ten clones. The sequenced sample was peripheral blood. All receptors derive from a woman aged 40 to 50 who had recovered from COVID-19.

This clone was picked up one time. This chain uses TRBV6-2 or TRBV6-3 with TRBJ2-7; possibly TRBD1 for D (5 bases). The germline V gene has CDR1 MNHEY and CDR2 SVGEGT. Deletions cut 6 bases from V and 6 bases from J, with 21 bases between. CDR3 length: 15 residues. The CDR3 DNA follows: TGTGCCAGCAGCTTTTCTACAGGATTTACGGTCGAGCAGTACGTC. Translated, it gives CASSFSTGFTVEQYV.

This chain joins TRBV19 and TRBJ2-3; D possibly corresponds to TRBD2 (6 bases). The V gene's germline CDR1 is LNHDA and CDR2 SQIVND (reference sequence). Trimming cost V 3 bases and J 6 bases, with 13 bases left between them. The CDR3 consists of 14 residues. The CDR3: CASSIGGGRDTQYF. The CDR3 coding sequence is TGTGCCAGTAGTATTGGTGGAGGGAGGGATACGCAGTATTTT.

The chain carries TRBV19 and TRBJ2-5; 8 nucleotides line up with TRBD1. The CDR3 extends over 11 amino acids. Trimming took 6 bases from V and 7 from J; bases not matched to a gene: 1. Germline-derived CDR1 and CDR2 are LNHDA and SQIVND (reference sequence). CDR3 sequence: CASRTGVTQYF. The CDR3 DNA reads as TGTGCCAGTAGGACAGGGGTGACCCAGTACTTC.

The genes are TRBV21-1 and TRBJ2-3; the D call TRBD2 from the table was never checked on the DNA. TRBV21-1 is termed a pseudogene. The CDR3 is made up of 17 amino acids. This CDR3 is CASSNCVWEGGTDTQYF. DNA of the CDR3: TGTGCCAGCAGCAATTGTGTGTGGGAGGGTGGCACAGATACGCAGTATTTT.

CDR3 sequence (DNA): TGTGCCACGCGAGGGCTTGGGGTTGGGAACACTGAAGCTTTCTTT. Translation gives CATRGLGVGNTEAFF. The V call is TRBV10-3, the J call TRBJ1-1; D unresolved. CDR1 ENHRY and CDR2 SYGVKD come from the germline V gene. Trimming took off 10 bases at V and 1 base at J, with 19 bases between the two ends. There are 15 residues in the CDR3.

The V and J genes are TRBV4-1 and TRBJ1-2; D uncertain. CDR1 is MGHRA, CDR2 YSYEKL, per germline. The CDR3 sequence is 14 residues long. Trimming stripped 0 bases from V and 1 base from J, with 6 bases between. The CDR3 is CASSQDFNNYGYTF. The CDR3 nucleotides are TGCGCCAGCAGCCAAGATTTCAATAACTATGGCTACACCTTC.

Worth noting for this clone: Other DNA sequences in this specimen translate into the identical CDR3. CDR3 residues: CASSEGAETQYF. DNA for the CDR3: TGTGCCAGCAGTGAAGGAGCGGAGACCCAGTACTTC. The V gene is TRBV6-1, the J gene TRBJ2-5; D unresolved. From germline, CDR1 is MNHNS and CDR2 SASEGT. V shed 1 base and J shed 5 bases, with 5 bases lying between them. The CDR3 consists of 12 residues.

The table lists this clone with a count of one. CDR3 loop: CSVDRGHAYGYTF. The CDR3 coding sequence is TGCAGCGTCGACAGGGGGCACGCCTATGGCTACACCTTC. The genes are TRBV29-1 and TRBJ1-2, with 10 bases matching TRBD1. The CDR3 length is 13 residues. After removal of 6 bases from V and 4 bases from J, the junction contained 5 bases not matched to a gene. Germline V lookup: CDR1 SQVTM, CDR2 ANQGSEA.

The chain links TRBV9 to TRBJ2-3; 7 nucleotides align to TRBD2. Germline V lookup: CDR1 SGDLS, CDR2 YYNGEE. Trimming removed 3 bases from V and 0 bases from J; junction bases left unmatched: 4. The CDR3 is made up of 15 amino acids. CDR3 bases: TGTGCCAGCAGCGCACTAGCGTTCAGCACAGATACGCAGTATTTT. Translating it yields CASSALAFSTDTQYF.

Here the CDR3 reads CASTNGQDDKNIQYF. CDR3 DNA: TGTGCCAGCACCAATGGACAGGATGACAAAAACATTCAGTACTTC. This rearrangement joins TRBV28 to TRBJ2-4; 7 nucleotides align to TRBD1. The CDR3 consists of 15 residues. The junction had 9 bases not matched to a gene; V was cut back by 7 bases and J by 3 bases. Germline lookup yields CDR1 MDHEN and CDR2 SYDVKM.

The chain recombines TRBV19 with TRBJ1-2, with TRBD1 matching 7 bases. Germline CDR1 LNHDA, CDR2 SQIVND (reference sequence). The CDR3 covers 14 residues. The trim removed 7 bases at V and 2 bases at J, leaving 7 bases unmatched. CDR3 loop: CASTKDRLNYGYTF. The CDR3 DNA follows: TGTGCCAGTACCAAGGACAGGCTGAACTATGGCTACACCTTC. The whole variable domain, remainder taken from reference TRBV19 and TRBJ1-2, is DGGITQSPKYLFRKEGQNVTLSCEQNLNHDAMYWYRQDPGQGLRLIYYSQIVNDFQKGDIAEGYSVSREKKESFPLTVTSAQKNPTAFYLCASTKDRLNYGYTFGSGTRLTVV.

This chain uses TRBV5-4 with TRBJ2-7, with 9 bases lining up with TRBD2. The V and J ends lost 4 bases and 6 bases, in that order; junction bases with no gene match: 11. Germline loops: CDR1 SGHNT, CDR2 YYREEE (reference sequence). The CDR3 runs 15 residues. The CDR3 region is CASSPGGAGGLEQYF. The CDR3 nucleotides are TGTGCCAGCAGCCCCGGGGGTGCGGGGGGGCTCGAGCAGTACTTC.

The CDR3 DNA sequence: TGTGCCAGCACCGCGGCGGGACGGGAGGGCTACAATGAGCAGTTCTTC. Amino acids: CASTAAGREGYNEQFF. The rearrangement links TRBV21-1 to TRBJ2-1; TRBD2, the table's D call, was not compared with the DNA. TRBV21-1 is reported as a pseudogene. The CDR3 is made up of 16 amino acids.

This sequence joins TRBV29-1 and TRBJ1-1; 7 nucleotides line up with TRBD1. Germline V lookup: CDR1 SQVTM, CDR2 ANQGSEA. The CDR3 contains 14 residues. The junction had 10 bases not matched to a gene; V was cut back by 7 bases and J by 2 bases. DNA of the CDR3: TGCAGCGGGGGAGTGGGGACAGCAAACACTGAAGCTTTCTTT. Amino acid sequence: CSGGVGTANTEAFF.

J is TRBJ2-7 and V is TRBV11-2, with 13 nucleotides matching TRBD2. The CDR3 is 17 amino acids. J was trimmed by 2 bases and V by 4 bases; bases with no gene match: 8. Germline CDR1 and CDR2: SGHAT and FQNNGV. CDR3 coding DNA: TGTGCCAGCAGCTCTTTAAAGGGACTAGCGGGACCCTACGAGCAGTACGTC. Residues: CASSSLKGLAGPYEQYV.

J is TRBJ2-5 and V is TRBV7-9, with TRBD2 as a possible D gene (6 bases). This CDR3 is 16 amino acids long. Trimming stripped 1 base from V and 3 bases from J, with 15 bases between. Germline CDR1 reads SEHNR; CDR2 reads FQNEAQ (reference sequence). CDR3 region: CASSLGTGAPKETQYF. The CDR3 DNA is TGTGCCAGCAGCTTAGGGACGGGAGCCCCTAAAGAGACCCAGTACTTC.

The J gene is TRBJ2-3, the V gene TRBV11-2, with TRBD2 as a possible D gene (5 bases). V was shortened by 5 bases and J by 4 bases, with 13 bases between the two germline ends. The CDR3 contains 14 residues. The V gene's germline CDR1 is SGHAT and CDR2 FQNNGV. In DNA form, the CDR3 reads TGTGCCAGCAGCCGGGATTTGAGCGCAGATACGCAGTATTTT. Its protein product is CASSRDLSADTQYF.

J is TRBJ2-6 and V is TRBV3-1 (or the pseudogene TRBV3-2), with D perhaps matching TRBD2 (6 bases). Germline CDR1 LGHDT, CDR2 YNNKEL (reference sequence). This CDR3 has 16 residues. V was pared by 3 bases and J by 0 bases, with 9 bases between. The CDR3 protein is CASSHLAFSGANVLTF. The CDR3, as DNA: TGTGCCAGCAGCCACCTAGCGTTCTCTGGGGCCAACGTCCTGACTTTC.